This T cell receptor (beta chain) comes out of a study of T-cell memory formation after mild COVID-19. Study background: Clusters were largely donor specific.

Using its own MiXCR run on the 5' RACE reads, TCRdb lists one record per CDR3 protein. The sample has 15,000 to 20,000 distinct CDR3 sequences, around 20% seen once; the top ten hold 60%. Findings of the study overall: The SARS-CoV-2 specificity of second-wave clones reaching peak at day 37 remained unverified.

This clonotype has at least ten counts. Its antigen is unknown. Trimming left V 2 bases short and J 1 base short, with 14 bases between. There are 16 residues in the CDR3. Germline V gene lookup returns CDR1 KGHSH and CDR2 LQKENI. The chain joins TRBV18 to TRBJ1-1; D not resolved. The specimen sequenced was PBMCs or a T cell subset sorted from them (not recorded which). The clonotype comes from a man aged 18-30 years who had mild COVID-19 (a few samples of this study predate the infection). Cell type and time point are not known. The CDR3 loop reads CASSPYMTRENTEAFF. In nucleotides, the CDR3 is TGTGCCAGCTCACCATATATGACAAGGGAGAACACTGAAGCTTTCTTT.